The 20 T cell receptor beta chains reported below all come from one sample, sequenced in a study of T cell repertoires in cytomegalovirus infection. Their antigens remain unidentified. TCRdb recomputed calls from the reads with MiXCR, one row per CDR3 protein. The table records some 500,000 distinct CDR3 sequences, roughly a third of them present only once. Sequenced material: cultured PBMCs, taken from culture after CMV antigen stimulation. The source is a human donor in good health (CMV status not recorded). Some clones in this sample may be carry-over from other donors' samples.

This clonotype was recorded many times. The V and J genes are TRBV7-8 and TRBJ1-1; no clear D. From germline, CDR1 is SGHVS and CDR2 FQNEAQ. The length of the CDR3 is 12 residues. The V end was cut by 5 bases, the J end by 9 bases, with 13 bases between. This CDR3 is CASSESHGQAFF. The CDR3 nucleotides read TGTGCCAGCAGCGAATCACATGGCCAAGCTTTCTTT.

The chain carries TRBV7-6 and TRBJ1-2, with D maybe TRBD1 (5 bases). There are 15 residues in the CDR3. CDR1 and CDR2 (germline): SGHVS, FNYEAQ. V was cut by 4 bases and J by 8 bases, with 20 bases left in between. The CDR3 here is CASSSGLDSTNGYTF. The CDR3 DNA sequence: TGTGCCAGCAGCTCGGGGCTCGACAGCACTAACGGCTACACCTTC. The full variable domain, in which reference TRBV7-6 and TRBJ1-2 provide the parts outside the CDR3, is GAGVSQSPRYKVTKRGQDVALRCDPISGHVSLYWYRQALGQGPEFLTYFNYEAQQDKSGLPNDRFSAERPEGSISTLTIQRTEQRDSAMYRCASSSGLDSTNGYTFGSGTRLTVV.

The chain recombines TRBV4-3 with TRBJ2-2; no firm D call. Germline loops: CDR1 LGHNA, CDR2 YSLEER. The CDR3 extends over 14 amino acids. V was cut by 6 bases and J by 7 bases, with 15 bases left in between. In DNA form, the CDR3 reads TGCGCCAGCAGACCGATCGAGATCGTCGGGGAGCTGTTTTTT. Protein product: CASRPIEIVGELFF.

The chain combines TRBV7-2 with TRBJ2-3, with D perhaps TRBD2 (5 bases). Between the trimmed V and J ends, which lost 1 base and 12 bases, there was a span of 17 bases. Germline CDR1 SGHTA, CDR2 FQGNSA. The CDR3 is made up of 14 amino acids. In DNA form, the CDR3 reads TGTGCCAGCAGCTTAGGACGGGAAACACCAGCTCAGTATTTT. Translating it yields CASSLGRETPAQYF.

CDR3 residues: CASSEWAQGLQPQHF. The CDR3 DNA reads as TGTGCCAGCAGTGAATGGGCACAGGGCTTGCAGCCCCAGCATTTT. The chain is built from TRBV6-1 and TRBJ1-5, with D possibly TRBD1 on 6 matching bases. The V end was cut by 2 bases, the J end by 7 bases, with 15 bases between. Looked up from germline, CDR1 is MNHNS and CDR2 is SASEGT. CDR3 length: 15 residues.

This clonotype was counted between two and nine times. The chain employs TRBV29-1 and TRBJ2-1, with D tentatively TRBD1 (6 bases). Trimming shortened V by 8 bases and J by 4 bases, and 15 bases separated the two germline ends. Germline V gene lookup returns CDR1 SQVTM and CDR2 ANQGSEA. The CDR3 is 13 residues long. CDR3: CSIQGGGYNEQFF. The CDR3 DNA reads as TGCAGCATACAGGGTGGGGGTTACAATGAGCAGTTCTTC.

This clonotype was counted only a few times. V is TRBV7-2 and J is TRBJ2-1, with 9 bases that match TRBD1. V shed 5 bases, J shed 7 bases, and the junction held 12 bases outside the gene matches. This CDR3 spans 16 amino acids. The V gene's germline CDR1 is SGHTA and CDR2 FQGNSA. The CDR3 sequence is CASSIARDRALNEQFF. DNA of the CDR3: TGTGCCAGCAGCATTGCCCGGGACAGGGCTCTAAATGAGCAGTTCTTC.

This clonotype has more than one count but fewer than ten. The rearrangement joins TRBV6-8 to TRBJ1-1; maybe TRBD1 (6 bases). The CDR3 has 14 amino acids. Germline lookup yields CDR1 MNHGY and CDR2 SAAAGT. The ends were cut back, 6 bases at V and 1 base at J, with 12 bases in the middle. The CDR3 spells CASRLTGWNTEAFF. CDR3 sequence (DNA): TGTGCCAGCAGGCTAACAGGGTGGAACACTGAAGCTTTCTTT.

The chain uses TRBV7-4 and TRBJ2-3; D could derive from TRBD1 or TRBD2 (5 bases each). Per the germline V gene, CDR1 is SGHVT and CDR2 is SQSDAQ. Trimming removed 5 bases at V and 6 bases at J, with 18 bases between. The CDR3 is 15 amino acids. In DNA, the CDR3 is TGTGCCAGCAGCGCCCCGGGACGGGACGGCGATACGCAGTATTTT. Translation gives CASSAPGRDGDTQYF.

This rearrangement joins TRBV7-2 to TRBJ1-6; 12 nucleotides align to TRBD1. The junction had 5 bases not matched to a gene; V was cut back by 1 base and J by 7 bases. The CDR3 totals 17 residues. The germline gives CDR1 SGHTA, CDR2 FQGNSA. The CDR3 loop reads CASSLDGTGGMNSPLHF. CDR3 bases: TGTGCCAGCAGCTTAGATGGGACAGGGGGCATGAATTCACCCCTCCACTTT. Variable domain in full (rest from reference TRBV7-2 and TRBJ1-6): GAGVSQSPSNKVTEKGKDVELRCDPISGHTALYWYRQSLGQGLEFLIYFQGNSAPDKSGLPSDRFSAERTGGSVSTLTIQRTQQEDSAVYLCASSLDGTGGMNSPLHFGNGTRLTVT.

Concerning this clonotype itself: The junction shows a germline mismatch at one end, possibly a read error. V usage is TRBV7-6 and J usage is TRBJ2-1; TRBD2 agrees at 7 bases. Germline V gene sequence: CDR1 SGHVS, CDR2 FNYEAQ. The CDR3 is 13 amino acids. DNA of the CDR3: TGTGCTAGCAGCTTAGAGGCTAGCGGTACGCAGTTCTTC. Amino acids: CASSLEASGTQFF.

The rearrangement links TRBV20-1 to TRBJ2-3; maybe TRBD2 (5 bases). The V and J ends lost 3 bases and 1 base respectively, with 14 bases between them. The CDR3 covers 15 residues. Germline V gene lookup returns CDR1 DFQATT and CDR2 SNEGSKA (reference sequence). In nucleotides, the CDR3 is TGCAGTGCTAGCGGGGTACCCCTGGGCACAGATACGCAGTATTTT. Translation: CSASGVPLGTDTQYF.

There are a few counts of this clonotype. The CDR3 DNA follows: TGTGCCAGCAGTTACTCGACTAGCGGGAGGACAGATACGCAGTATTTT. This gives the protein CASSYSTSGRTDTQYF. The genes are TRBV6-6 and TRBJ2-3; 13 nucleotides line up with TRBD2. V was pared by 0 bases and J by 3 bases, with 0 bases of the junction left unmatched. This CDR3 has 16 amino acids. Germline V gene lookup returns CDR1 MNHNY and CDR2 SVGAGI (reference sequence).

This chain uses TRBV4-2 with TRBJ2-2, with D tentatively TRBD2 (5 bases). CDR1 LGHNA and CDR2 YNFKEQ come from the germline V gene. The V gene lost 0 bases and the J gene lost 8 bases, with 16 bases spanning the gap. The CDR3 has 16 amino acids. This CDR3 is CASSQEEGLQMGELFF. The CDR3 DNA is TGTGCCAGCAGCCAAGAAGAGGGTTTACAGATGGGGGAGCTGTTTTTT.

The CDR3 DNA is TGTGCCAGCAGTTCCCGATCCGGGACAGGGGTTAAAGGGAATCAGCCCCAGCATTTT. Its translation is CASSSRSGTGVKGNQPQHF. This chain joins TRBV6-2 or TRBV6-3 and TRBJ1-5, with 10 bases identical to TRBD1. CDR1 MNHEY and CDR2 SVGEGT come from the germline V gene. V lost 4 bases and J lost 4; bases outside the gene matches: 16. This CDR3 contains 19 residues.

This clonotype was found a few times. V is TRBV7-2 and J is TRBJ2-3; 10 positions agree with TRBD2. The CDR3 is 16 residues long. J gave up 6 bases and V 2 bases, and 8 bases lay outside the gene matches. Germline V CDR1 and CDR2: SGHTA, FQGNSA. CDR3 coding DNA: TGTGCCAGCAGCTTAAATCTAGCGGGAGAATTGGATACGCAGTATTTT. Translating gives CASSLNLAGELDTQYF.

This clonotype was detected only a few times. V is TRBV11-1 and J is TRBJ1-3; no clear D gene. The germline V and J ends were trimmed by 5 bases and 4 bases, with 9 bases remaining between them. This CDR3 region has 13 residues. Germline CDR1 reads SGHAT; CDR2 reads FQDESV (reference sequence). CDR3 nucleotide sequence: TGTGCCAGCAGCGCAAGGTCCGGAAACACCATATATTTT. This encodes CASSARSGNTIYF.

The V call is TRBV6-5, the J call TRBJ2-7; possible D gene TRBD2, 6 bases. Germline V gene data show CDR1 as MNHEY and CDR2 as SVGAGI. Trimming took 2 bases from V and 0 from J, leaving 11 bases between them. CDR3 size: 15 residues. The chain's CDR3 is CASSYGGTASYEQYF. The CDR3 DNA follows: TGTGCCAGCAGTTACGGAGGGACCGCCTCCTACGAGCAGTACTTC.

The chain is built from TRBV5-1 and TRBJ2-1; the match to TRBD1 covers 8 bases. The V gene end was trimmed by 4 bases and the J gene end by 3 bases; junction bases not matched to a gene: 6. Germline V gene sequence: CDR1 SGHRS, CDR2 YFSETQ. This CDR3 is 15 amino acids long. CDR3 residues: CASSATGDDYNEQFF. The CDR3, as DNA: TGCGCCAGCAGCGCGACAGGGGACGACTACAATGAGCAGTTCTTC. The full variable domain, rest sourced from reference TRBV5-1 and TRBJ2-1, is KAGVTQTPRYLIKTRGQQVTLSCSPISGHRSVSWYQQTPGQGLQFLFEYFSETQRNKGNFPGRFSGRQFSNSRSEMNVSTLELGDSALYLCASSATGDDYNEQFFGPGTRLTVL.

This sequence joins TRBV25-1 and TRBJ2-1, with no clear D. The CDR3 is made up of 16 amino acids. The germline V gene encodes CDR1 MGHDK and CDR2 SYGVNS. Trimming took 3 bases from V and 5 from J, leaving 17 bases between them. CDR3 sequence reads: CASSDPSALSNNEQFF. CDR3 sequence (DNA): TGTGCCAGCAGTGATCCCTCGGCGCTGAGTAACAATGAGCAGTTCTTC. The full variable domain, completed using reference TRBV25-1 and TRBJ2-1, is EADIYQTPRYLVIGTGKKITLECSQTMGHDKMYWYQQDPGMELHLIHYSYGVNSTEKGDLSSESTVSRIRTEHFPLTLESARPSHTSQYLCASSDPSALSNNEQFFGPGTRLTVL.